This T cell receptor (beta chain) came from a study of blood T cells in healthy people across ages. Study context: Per two T cells, template switching captured roughly one barcoded beta molecule.

With a J-beta primer mix and a sample-barcoded 5' primer, a second PCR ran about 6 to 11 cycles. Every cDNA molecule carried a tag from a template-switch adaptor bearing 12 random nucleotides. TCRdb called the 5' RACE reads again in MiXCR, with one record for every CDR3 protein. Here the sample spans about 580,000 distinct CDR3 sequences, about 45% being singletons. Study conclusions and caveats: Age brought a roughly linear fall in TCR beta diversity measured per million T cells. Donor CMV infection status was unknown, possibly confounding age-related changes in expanded clonotypes.

On this clonotype itself: Its antigen is unidentified.

This CDR3 has 18 amino acids. The V gene end was trimmed by 0 bases and the J gene end by 3 bases; junction bases not matched to a gene: 9. CDR1 is DFQATT and CDR2 is SNEGSKA in the germline V gene (reference sequence). This rearrangement joins TRBV20-1 to TRBJ2-5; 14 nucleotides match TRBD2. The sequence derives from a man older than 75 in good health. Sequenced input: blood. The CDR3 nucleotides are TGCAGTGCTAGAGATTCGAGGACTAGCGGGGGGACCAAAGAGACCCAGTACTTC. This gives the protein CSARDSRTSGGTKETQYF.